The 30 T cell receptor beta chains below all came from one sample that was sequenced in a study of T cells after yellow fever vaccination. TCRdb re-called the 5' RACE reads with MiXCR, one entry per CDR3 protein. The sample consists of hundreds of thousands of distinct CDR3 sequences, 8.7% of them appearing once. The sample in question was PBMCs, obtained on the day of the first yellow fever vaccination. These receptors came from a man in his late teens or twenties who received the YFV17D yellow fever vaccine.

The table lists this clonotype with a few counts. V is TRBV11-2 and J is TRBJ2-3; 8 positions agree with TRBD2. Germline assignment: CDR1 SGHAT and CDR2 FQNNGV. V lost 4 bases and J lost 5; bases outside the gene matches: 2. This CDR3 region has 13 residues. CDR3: CASSSGGEDTQYF. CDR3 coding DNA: TGTGCCAGCAGCTCCGGGGGGGAAGATACGCAGTATTTT.

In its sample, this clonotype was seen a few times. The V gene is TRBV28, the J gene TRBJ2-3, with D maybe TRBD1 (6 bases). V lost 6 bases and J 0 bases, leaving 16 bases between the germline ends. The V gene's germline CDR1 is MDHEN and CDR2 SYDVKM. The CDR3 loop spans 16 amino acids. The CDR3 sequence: CASRFRWTASTDTQYF. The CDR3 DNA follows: TGTGCCAGCAGATTTCGGTGGACAGCTAGCACAGATACGCAGTATTTT.

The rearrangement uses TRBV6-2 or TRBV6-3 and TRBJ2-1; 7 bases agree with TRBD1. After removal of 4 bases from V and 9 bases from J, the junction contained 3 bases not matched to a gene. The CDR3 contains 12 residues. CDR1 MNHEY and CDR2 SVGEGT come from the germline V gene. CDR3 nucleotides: TGTGCCAGCAGTTCGACAGGGATTGAGCAGTTCTTC. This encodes CASSSTGIEQFF.

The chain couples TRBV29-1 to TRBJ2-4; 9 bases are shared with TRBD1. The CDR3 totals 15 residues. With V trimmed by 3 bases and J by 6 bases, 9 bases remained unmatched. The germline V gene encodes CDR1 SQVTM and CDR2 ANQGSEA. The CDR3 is CSVDEDRGWRNIQYF. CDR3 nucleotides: TGCAGCGTTGATGAGGACAGGGGATGGAGAAACATTCAGTACTTC. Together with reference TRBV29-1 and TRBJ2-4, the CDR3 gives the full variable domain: SAVISQKPSRDICQRGTSLTIQCQVDSQVTMMFWYRQQPGQSLTLIATANQGSEATYESGFVIDKFPISRPNLTFSTLTVSNMSPEDSSIYLCSVDEDRGWRNIQYFGAGTRLSVL.

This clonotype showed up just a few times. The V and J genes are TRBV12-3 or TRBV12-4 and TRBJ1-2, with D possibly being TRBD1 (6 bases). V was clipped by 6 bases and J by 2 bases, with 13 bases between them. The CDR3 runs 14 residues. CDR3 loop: CASRRDTSNYGYTF. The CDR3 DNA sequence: TGTGCCAGCAGGCGGGACACATCGAACTATGGCTACACCTTC.

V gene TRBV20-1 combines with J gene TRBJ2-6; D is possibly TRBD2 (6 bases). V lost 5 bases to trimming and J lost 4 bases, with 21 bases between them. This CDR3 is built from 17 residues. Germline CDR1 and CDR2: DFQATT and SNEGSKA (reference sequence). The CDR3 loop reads CSAGVVGGSSGANVLTF. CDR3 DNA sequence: TGCAGTGCTGGGGTAGTGGGGGGTTCCTCCGGGGCCAACGTCCTGACTTTC.

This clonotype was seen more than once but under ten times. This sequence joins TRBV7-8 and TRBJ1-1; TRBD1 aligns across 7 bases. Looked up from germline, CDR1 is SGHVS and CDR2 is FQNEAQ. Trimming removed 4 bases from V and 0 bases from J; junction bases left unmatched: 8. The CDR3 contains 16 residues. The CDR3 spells CASSSPRGTVNTEAFF. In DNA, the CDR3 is TGTGCCAGCAGCTCACCCCGAGGGACAGTGAACACTGAAGCTTTCTTT.

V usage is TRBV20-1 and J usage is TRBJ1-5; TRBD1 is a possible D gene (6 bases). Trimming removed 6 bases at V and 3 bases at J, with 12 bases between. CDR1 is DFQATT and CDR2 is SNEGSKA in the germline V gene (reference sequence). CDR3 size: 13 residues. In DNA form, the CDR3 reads TGCAGTGCCCGCGGACAGCACAATCAGCCCCAGCATTTT. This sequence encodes CSARGQHNQPQHF.

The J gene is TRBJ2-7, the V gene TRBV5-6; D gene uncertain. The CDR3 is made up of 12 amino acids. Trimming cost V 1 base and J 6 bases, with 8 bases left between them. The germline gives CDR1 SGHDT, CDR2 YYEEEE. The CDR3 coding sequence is TGTGCCAGCAGCTTGATCAGTGGCGAGCAGTACTTC. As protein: CASSLISGEQYF.

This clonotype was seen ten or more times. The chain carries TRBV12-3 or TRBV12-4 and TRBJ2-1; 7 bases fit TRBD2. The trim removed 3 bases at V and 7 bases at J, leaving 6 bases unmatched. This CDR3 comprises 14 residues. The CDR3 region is CASSFYGLGNEQFF. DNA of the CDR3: TGTGCCAGCAGTTTTTATGGACTAGGGAATGAGCAGTTCTTC.

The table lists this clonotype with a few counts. This chain's CDR3 is CASSLSTGNTEAFF. As DNA, the CDR3 is TGTGCCAGCAGTTTGTCAACAGGGAACACTGAAGCTTTCTTT. This chain connects TRBV12-3 or TRBV12-4 to TRBJ1-1; a weak D match, TRBD1 (5 bases). Trimming shortened V by 3 bases and J by 1 base, and 9 bases separated the two germline ends. The CDR3 has 14 residues.

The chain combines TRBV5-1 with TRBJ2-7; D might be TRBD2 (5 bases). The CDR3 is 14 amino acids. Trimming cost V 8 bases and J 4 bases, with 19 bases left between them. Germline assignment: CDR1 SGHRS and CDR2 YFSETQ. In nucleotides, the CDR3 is TGCGCCAGTCACCGGCAGCCCGGGGATTACGAGCAGTACGTC. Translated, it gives CASHRQPGDYEQYV.

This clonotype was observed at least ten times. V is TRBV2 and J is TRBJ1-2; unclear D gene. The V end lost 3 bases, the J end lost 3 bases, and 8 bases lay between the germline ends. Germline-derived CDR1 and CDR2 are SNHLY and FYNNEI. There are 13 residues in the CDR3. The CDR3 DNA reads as TGTGCCAGCAGTGATTCGGCTTACTATGGCTACACCTTC. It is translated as CASSDSAYYGYTF.

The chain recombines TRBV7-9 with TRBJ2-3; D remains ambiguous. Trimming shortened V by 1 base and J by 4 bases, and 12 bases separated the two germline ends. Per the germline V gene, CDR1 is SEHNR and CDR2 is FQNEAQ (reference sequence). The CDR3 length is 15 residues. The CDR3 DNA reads TGTGCCAGCAGCTTAGGAGACTCCCGGGCAGATACGCAGTATTTT. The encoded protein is CASSLGDSRADTQYF.

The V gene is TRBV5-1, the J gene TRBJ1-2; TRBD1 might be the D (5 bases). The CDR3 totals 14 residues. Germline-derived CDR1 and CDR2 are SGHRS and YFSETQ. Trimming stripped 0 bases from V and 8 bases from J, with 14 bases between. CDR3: CASSLDIGARGYTF. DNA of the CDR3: TGCGCCAGCAGCTTGGACATCGGGGCTCGGGGCTACACCTTC.

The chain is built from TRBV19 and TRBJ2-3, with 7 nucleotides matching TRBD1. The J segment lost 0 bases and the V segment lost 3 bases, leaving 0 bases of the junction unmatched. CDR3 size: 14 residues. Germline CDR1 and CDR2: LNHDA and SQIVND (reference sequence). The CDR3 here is CASSMDRSTDTQYF. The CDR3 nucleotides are TGTGCCAGTAGTATGGACAGGAGCACAGATACGCAGTATTTT.

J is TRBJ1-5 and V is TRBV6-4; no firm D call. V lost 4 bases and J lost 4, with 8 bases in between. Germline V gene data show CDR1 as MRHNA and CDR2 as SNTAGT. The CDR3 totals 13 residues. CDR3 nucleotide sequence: TGTGCCAGCAGTGTGGAGGAGAATCAGCCCCAGCATTTT. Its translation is CASSVEENQPQHF.

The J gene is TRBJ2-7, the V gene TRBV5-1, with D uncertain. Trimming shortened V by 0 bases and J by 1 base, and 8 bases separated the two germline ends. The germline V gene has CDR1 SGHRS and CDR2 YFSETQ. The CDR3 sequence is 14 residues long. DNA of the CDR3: TGCGCCAGCAGCTTGGCCACCGTGTCCTACGAGCAGTACTTC. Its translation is CASSLATVSYEQYF.

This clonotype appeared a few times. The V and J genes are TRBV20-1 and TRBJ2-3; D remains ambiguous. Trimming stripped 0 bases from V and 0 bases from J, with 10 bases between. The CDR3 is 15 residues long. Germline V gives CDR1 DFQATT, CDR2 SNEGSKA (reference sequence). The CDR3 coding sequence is TGCAGTGCTAGAGATTCCAGGCGAAGCACAGATACGCAGTATTTT. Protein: CSARDSRRSTDTQYF.

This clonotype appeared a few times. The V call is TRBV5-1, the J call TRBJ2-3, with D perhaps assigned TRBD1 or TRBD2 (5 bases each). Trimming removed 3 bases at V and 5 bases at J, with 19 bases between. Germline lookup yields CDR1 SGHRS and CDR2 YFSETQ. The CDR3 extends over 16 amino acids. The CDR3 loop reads CASSYLDTPRGDTQYF. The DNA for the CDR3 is TGCGCCAGCAGCTACCTGGACACGCCCCGGGGAGATACGCAGTATTTT.

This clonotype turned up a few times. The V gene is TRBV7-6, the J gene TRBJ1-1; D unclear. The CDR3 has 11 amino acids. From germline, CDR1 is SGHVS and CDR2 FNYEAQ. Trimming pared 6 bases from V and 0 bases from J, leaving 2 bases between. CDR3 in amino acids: CASSMNTEAFF. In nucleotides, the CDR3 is TGTGCCAGCAGTATGAACACTGAAGCTTTCTTT.

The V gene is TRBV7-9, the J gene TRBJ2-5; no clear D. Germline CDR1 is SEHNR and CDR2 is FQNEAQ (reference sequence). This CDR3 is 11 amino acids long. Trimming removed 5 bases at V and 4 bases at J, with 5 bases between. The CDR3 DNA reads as TGTGCCAGCAGCAACATAGAGACCCAGTACTTC. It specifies CASSNIETQYF.

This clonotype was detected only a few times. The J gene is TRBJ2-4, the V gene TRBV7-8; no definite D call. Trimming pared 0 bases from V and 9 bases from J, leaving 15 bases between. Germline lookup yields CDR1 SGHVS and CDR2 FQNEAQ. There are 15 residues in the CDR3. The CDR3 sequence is CASSLAASLVGIQYF. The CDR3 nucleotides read TGTGCCAGCAGCTTAGCGGCCAGCCTGGTTGGCATTCAGTACTTC.

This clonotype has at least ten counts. CDR3 DNA: TGTGCCAGCAGCTCTATGGGGACCCAGTACTTC. Amino acids: CASSSMGTQYF. The chain has TRBV28 and TRBJ2-5; D not certain. Per germline, CDR1 MDHEN and CDR2 SYDVKM. The CDR3 is 11 amino acids. Trimming took off 6 bases at V and 7 bases at J, with 9 bases between the two ends.

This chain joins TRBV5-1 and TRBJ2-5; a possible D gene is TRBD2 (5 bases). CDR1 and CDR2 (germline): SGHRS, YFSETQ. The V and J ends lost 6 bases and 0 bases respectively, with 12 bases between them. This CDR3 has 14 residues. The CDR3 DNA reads TGCGCCAGCACCCCAACCGGGAACCAAGAGACCCAGTACTTC. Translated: CASTPTGNQETQYF.

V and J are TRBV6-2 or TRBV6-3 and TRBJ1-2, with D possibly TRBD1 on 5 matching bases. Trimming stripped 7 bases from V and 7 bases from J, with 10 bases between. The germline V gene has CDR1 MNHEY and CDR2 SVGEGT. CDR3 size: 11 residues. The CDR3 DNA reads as TGTGCCAGCACCACTGGGGGTGGCTACACCTTC. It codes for CASTTGGGYTF.

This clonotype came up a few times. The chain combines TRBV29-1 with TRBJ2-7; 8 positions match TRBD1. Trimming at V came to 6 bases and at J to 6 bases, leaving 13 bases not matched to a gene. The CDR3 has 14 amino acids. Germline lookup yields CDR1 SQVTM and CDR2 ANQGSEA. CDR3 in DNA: TGCAGCGTGGGCTGGACAGGGTCAACCTCCGAGCAGTACTTC. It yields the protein CSVGWTGSTSEQYF.

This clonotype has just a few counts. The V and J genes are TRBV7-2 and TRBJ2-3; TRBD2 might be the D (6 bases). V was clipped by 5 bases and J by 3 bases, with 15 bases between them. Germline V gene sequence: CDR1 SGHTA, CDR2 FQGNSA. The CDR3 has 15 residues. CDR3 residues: CASSQTRGATDTQYF. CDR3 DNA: TGTGCCAGCAGCCAGACTAGAGGGGCGACAGATACGCAGTATTTT.

The CDR3 DNA sequence: TGTGCCAGCAGCGTTCGGGGGACAGTTAACACTGAAGCTTTCTTT. It specifies CASSVRGTVNTEAFF. This sequence joins TRBV9 and TRBJ1-1; TRBD1 agrees at 7 bases. This CDR3 region has 15 residues. Losses at the gene ends were 2 bases for V and 2 bases for J; bases not matched to a gene: 6. Germline assignment: CDR1 SGDLS and CDR2 YYNGEE. The whole variable domain, filled in from reference TRBV9 and TRBJ1-1, reads DSGVTQTPKHLITATGQRVTLRCSPRSGDLSVYWYQQSLDQGLQFLIQYYNGEERAKGNILERFSAQQFPDLHSELNLSSLELGDSALYFCASSVRGTVNTEAFFGQGTRLTVV.

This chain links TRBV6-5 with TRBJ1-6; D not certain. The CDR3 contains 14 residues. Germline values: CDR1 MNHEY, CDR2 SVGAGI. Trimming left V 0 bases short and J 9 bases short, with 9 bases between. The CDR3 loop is CASSYSGLRSPLHF. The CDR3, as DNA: TGTGCCAGCAGTTACTCAGGGTTGCGTTCACCCCTCCACTTT.